This T cell receptor beta chain came from a study of T cells in Graves' hyperthyroidism and ophthalmopathy. As for the study in general: Once the initial diagnosis was made, peripheral blood was obtained before any treatment.

RNA transcripts served as the template for amplifying TCR beta CDR3 regions. A set of HTBI primers served as the primers for a first-round RT-PCR of the TCR CDR3. TCRdb passed the multiplex PCR reads through MiXCR, listing each CDR3 protein once. Of around 700,000 distinct CDR3 sequences listed, roughly 32% are singletons. The CDR3 is made up of 14 amino acids. Trimming took off 3 bases at V and 10 bases at J, with 16 bases between the two ends. The rearrangement joins TRBV12-3 or TRBV12-4 to TRBJ1-5; D unresolved. The clonotype was recovered from a middle-aged woman with Graves' hyperthyroidism. The material sequenced was blood. The CDR3 nucleotides read TGTGCCAGCAGTTTGGATGAGACAATGGGACCCCAGCATTTT. Its protein is CASSLDETMGPQHF.